The T cell receptor beta chain described here comes from a study of cytomegalovirus exposure and HLA in healthy donors. 13 Jbeta primers and 60 Vbeta primers were used for the PCR. Measured with immunoSEQ multiplex PCR; TCRdb has only the in-frame clones, and not every one. This sample has approximately 100,000 clones, with over 65% found just once. The CDR3 has 15 amino acids. V was trimmed by 6 bases and J by 0 bases, leaving 18 bases between them. Germline V gene data show CDR1 as SQVTM and CDR2 as ANQGSEA. The sample taken for sequencing was PBMCs. The TCR was taken from a male donor in good health and CMV-seronegative. The chain has TRBV29-1 and TRBJ2-7; D may be TRBD2 (5 bases). The CDR3 region is CSVVFLLGSSYEQYF. The CDR3 nucleotides are TGCAGCGTCGTCTTCCTCCTAGGGAGCTCCTACGAGCAGTACTTC.